This TCR beta chain was recovered during a study of cytomegalovirus exposure and HLA in healthy donors (dated by TCRdb to between 2016 and 2019). For the wider study: An earlier analysis of some 600 of the donors reported approximately 300 Gb of sequence data and 95 million to 130 million unique TCR beta sequences obtained from some 170 million T cells. All discovery cohort repertoires had been generated on a single sequencing platform. In the later analysis, no new phenotypic data were used to find candidate immune exposures; instead, reliance was placed on TCR beta sequences and their occurrence across donors. An early release covering about 600 HLA-typed donors comprised around 300 gigabases of sequencing data and roughly 85 million unique TCR sequences. The number of typed donors differed by locus: about 629-640 for A, B, C, DRB1 and DQB1; some 500 for DQA1; 606 for DPA1; and about 470 for DPB1. About five DR-DQ haplotypes were handled as single units for association and clustering because linkage in the cohort was strong. The study aimed to test whether signatures of past pathogen exposure could be identified by cataloging public T cell receptors. To decide whether each TCR beta V gene segment behaved as functional or pseudogenic, an earlier analysis of several hundred of the donors relied on high-throughput TCR beta sequencing. Genome-wide SNP genotypes for about 55% of the roughly 670 donors were used in a later genetic analysis, which treated that subset as a discovery cohort. To study patterns of TCR occurrence, a later analysis re-analyzed previously published TCR beta repertoires from 700 or so donors and added high-resolution HLA genotyping. In addition to the first cohort of hundreds of subjects, a separate validation cohort of approximately 120 different subjects was used. Of the 300 to 400 genotyped donors, around 81% fell in the genetic ancestry cluster associated with self-reported Caucasian donors. Using immunosequencing, the study profiled T cell repertoires from approximately 700 subjects and related those repertoires to cytomegalovirus serostatus. Donor age, sex, ethnicity and CMV serostatus were compiled together with the repertoire data. Both class I and class II loci were covered by HLA typing, at four-digit resolution. On average, roughly 200,000 unique TCR beta nucleotide sequences were sequenced per donor among a few hundred genotyped donors of the cohort, with approximately 18% of those sequences being non-productive. To predict cytomegalovirus infection status, the study combined high-throughput TCR immunosequencing, statistical association of individual TCRs with disease status, and machine learning. Overall results and qualifications from the work: Because some donors lacked HLA typing at each locus, the association tests relied only on the typed subset. V-gene and J-gene trimming of TCR beta chains was associated with a missense DCLRE1C variant in a later genetic analysis, and the association was replicated in an independent cohort. Some IMGT-functional V segments, including TRBV6-2 and TRBV6-3, could not be distinguished by the 87-base-pair reads and were therefore excluded. In a later analysis, most CMV-associated TCR beta chains were found to appear HLA-restricted, with HLA associations seemingly driven largely by CMV exposure. According to a later analysis, TCR association rates differed among HLA loci, with DRB1 alleles showing the most associated TCRs and HLA-C alleles showing the fewest. In an earlier analysis of 587 of the donors, most TCR beta V segments appeared in productive rearrangements about 87% or about 30% of the time, broadly matching IMGT annotations. In a later analysis, HLA-associated TCR beta chains showed more clonal expansion and lower generation probabilities than non-associated chains that were equally common. The classifier was reported to diagnose cytomegalovirus status with high specificity and sensitivity in both the original cohort and the validation cohort. In this cohort, only TCR beta chains were sequenced, and detectable features were limited by the absence of alpha or paired-chain data. According to a later genetic analysis, donors in an Asian-associated ancestry cluster had fewer N-insertions in productive TCRs than the roughly 700-donor mean. According to the authors, the approach could potentially be generalized to other disease states and immunological phenotypes. In vitro tests confirmed that a few of the cytomegalovirus-associated TCR beta chains recognize cytomegalovirus antigens. CMV serostatus was the only immune exposure information available for the cohort. Across donors, most TCR sequences were observed very rarely, whereas some public TCRs were present in many individuals. Assigning TCR associations to individual alleles was difficult when HLA alleles, especially DR and DQ, strongly co-occurred. In a later analysis, some 17,000 TCR beta sequences were associated with specific HLA alleles at a false discovery rate of 0.05. A group of highly shared sequence variants was considered likely to be a technical artifact of the sequencing pipeline. A further reported finding was that TCR beta sequences accurately predicted the HLA-A and HLA-B alleles for most subjects in the first cohort. Several of the top co-occurrence clusters appeared to be linked to parvovirus B19, influenza, CMV and Epstein-Barr virus, according to a later analysis. In the study, approximately 160 TCR beta chains were listed as associated with cytomegalovirus. Roughly uniform sequencing depth across donors was assumed in presence/absence analyses, although this assumption may not hold. About 17 rarely observed V segments, including chromosome 9 orphons, were excluded from the earlier analysis of just under 600 of the donors because counts were too low. Correlated functional status among segregating V segments might reflect linkage disequilibrium, but an unknown experimental factor could not be ruled out.

The cohort consisted of 600 to 700 healthy bone marrow donors. At the time of sampling, every cohort member was nominally healthy, though immune exposures that went unrecorded were likely present. The donor was CMV seronegative and was included in the group of over 300 seronegative cohort members. A peripheral blood sample was collected from each donor, and TCR beta sequencing was performed on peripheral blood mononuclear cells. The Qiagen DNeasy Blood Extraction Kit was used to extract genomic DNA from the blood cell samples. Library generation was performed with the immunoSEQ multiplex PCR assay. A mixture of 60 forward primers for TCR Vbeta segments and 13 reverse primers for TCR Jbeta segments was used in the multiplex PCR. A multiplex PCR assay on genomic DNA amplified the CDR3 region of rearranged TCR beta genes. On the Illumina HiSeq System, the amplified TCR beta libraries were sequenced as 87-base-pair reads. Processing in the source paper ran as follows. A later analysis counted about 80 million unique TCR beta chains across the 550 to 800 repertoires, and approximately 11 million of these chains were shared by at least two donors. Raw reads were error-corrected and collapsed into unique sequences with a nearest-neighbor algorithm that merged closely related sequences to remove PCR and sequencing errors. To assign V, D and J gene segments, CDR3 sequences were aligned to IMGT reference sequences. Each retained sequence needed at least a six-nucleotide match to both a V gene segment and a J gene segment. A rearrangement was called productive if the CDR3 had no stop codons and remained in frame with V and J, and every other rearrangement was called non-productive. CDR3 was defined according to IMGT convention as the region running from the second conserved V-encoded cysteine to the conserved J-encoded phenylalanine. Sequences without an unambiguous match to a single V gene segment were excluded from the earlier analysis of about 630 of the donors. In an earlier analysis of around 590 of the donors, a V segment was called functional when productive rearrangements were above 56.7%, and segregating when the standard deviation between donors exceeded 5%. A statistical classification framework was built to diagnose cytomegalovirus status from the catalog of TCR beta chain sequences. A later analysis assigned V and J genes by comparing TCR nucleotide sequences with IMGT/GENE-DB human TR gene sequences. The TCRdist pipeline was used in a later analysis to assign CDR3 sequences and most-parsimonious VDJ recombination scenarios. In a later analysis, each TCR beta chain was defined by its CDR3 amino acid sequence together with its V-gene family, and reads without a unique V-gene family were excluded. To address suspected cross-contamination and a sequencing artifact, a later analysis removed around 590 highly shared, low-generation-probability nucleotide sequences. In a later analysis, a clonal expansion index was calculated for each public chain from normalized within-repertoire ranks of inferred template counts. Generation probabilities in a later analysis came from a VDJ recombination model fitted to out-of-frame rearrangements, and those results were checked against IGoR. Hypergeometric tests were used in a later analysis to score TCR-TCR, TCR-HLA and TCR-CMV co-occurrence, with a repertoire-size bias correction applied to the TCR pairs. To estimate false discovery rates, a later analysis permuted the HLA or CMV assignments 20 times. In a later analysis, co-occurring TCRs were grouped using DBSCAN, with TCRdist sequence similarity added in when clustering inside HLA-allele-positive subsets. For co-occurrence clustering, repertoires with fewer than 30,000 or more than 120,000 public chains were excluded, along with about five repertoires with anomalous nucleotide sharing. What TCRdb holds here is the immuneACCESS table cut down to in-frame rearrangements. Part of the clones is not present; checked against another copy, under half of the missing clones reflect an unresolved V gene, and the others are unexplained. V, J and clone size are taken as reported in that table, and D and trimming were inferred from the DNA itself. This sample gives about 190,000 clones in total; roughly 80% of them show up just once. Of the sample, roughly 1.6% falls within the top ten clones.

Only a few counts were recorded for this clone. The clone's antigen remains unknown. It has no much larger one-base neighbor in the sample; base qualities were not kept. The V end loses 6 bases and the J end loses 10 bases, and a stretch of 15 bases separates them. Sequences MRHNA (CDR1) and SNTAGT (CDR2) are obtained from the germline V gene. Taken from cysteine to phenylalanine, the CDR3 has 12 residues. Only the CDR3 part of the read is kept: 36 bases, read in frame from the first base. Input material: PBMCs. This receptor was identified in a woman aged 50 to 65 in good health and CMV-seronegative. This receptor chain uses TRBV6-4 and TRBJ1-1; perhaps TRBD1 is the D gene, with 5 bases matching. CDR3 region: CASSGMGGVAFF. DNA sequence: TGTGCCAGCAGCGGGATGGGGGGAGTAGCTTTCTTT.